The clone carrying this TCR beta chain was counted many times. The sample comes from a study of read filtering for tumor transcriptome and immune sequencing. On the study more broadly: IR-seq gave about 3.5 to 10.27 million TCR reads per sample; RNA-seq gave about 80 to 1,300.

V trimming: 3 bases; J trimming: 3 bases; junction bases outside the gene matches: 5. Germline CDR1 and CDR2: DFQATT and SNEGSKA (reference sequence). CDR3 length: 13 residues. Molecular barcoded adaptors covering alpha/delta and beta/gamma chains were used on roughly 400 ng RNA. Each CDR3 protein is one row after TCRdb ran MiXCR on the reads. The sample contains approximately 59,000 distinct CDR3 sequences, 10% to 15% of which appear only once. The chain has TRBV20-1 and TRBJ2-7; 7 positions agree with TRBD1. The source of this sequence is a donor over 35 with multiple myeloma. Sequencing was done on a sample of a population of CD138-negative cells sorted from bone marrow. This chain's CDR3 is CSASEGAGYEQYF. The CDR3 nucleotides read TGCAGTGCTAGTGAGGGGGCGGGCTACGAGCAGTACTTC.